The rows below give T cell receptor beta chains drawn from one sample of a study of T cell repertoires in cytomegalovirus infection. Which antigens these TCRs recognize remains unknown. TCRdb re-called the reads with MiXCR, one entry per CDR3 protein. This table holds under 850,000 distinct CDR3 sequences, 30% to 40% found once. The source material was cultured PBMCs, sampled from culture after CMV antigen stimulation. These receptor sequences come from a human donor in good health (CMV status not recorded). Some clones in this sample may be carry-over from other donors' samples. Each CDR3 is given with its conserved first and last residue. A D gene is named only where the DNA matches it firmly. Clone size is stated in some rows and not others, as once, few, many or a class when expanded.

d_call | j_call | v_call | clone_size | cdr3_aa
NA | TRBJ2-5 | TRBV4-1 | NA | CASSPIRGTQETQYF
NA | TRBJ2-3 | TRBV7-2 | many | CASSLGPHTDTQYF
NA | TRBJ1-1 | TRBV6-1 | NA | CASSGLGGEAFF
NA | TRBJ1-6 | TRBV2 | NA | CASIEEKESPLHF
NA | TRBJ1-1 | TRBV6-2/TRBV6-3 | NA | CASRQPPTNEAFF
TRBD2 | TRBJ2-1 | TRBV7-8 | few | CASTANPPGLAGTEQFF
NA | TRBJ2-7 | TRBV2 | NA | CASSPREHEQYF
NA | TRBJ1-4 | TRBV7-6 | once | CASSLTAGVGEKLFF
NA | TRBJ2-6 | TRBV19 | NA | CASSRGGGAPLSGANVLTF
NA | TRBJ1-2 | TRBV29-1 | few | CSVGDTQIGYTF
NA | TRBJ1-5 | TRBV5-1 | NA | CASSWGPWSNQPQHF
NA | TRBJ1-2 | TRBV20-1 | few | CSARGPQGGGYGYTF
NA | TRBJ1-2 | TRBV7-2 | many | CASSVRDRNYGYTF
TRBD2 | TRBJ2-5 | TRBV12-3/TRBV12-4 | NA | CASSFSGRRQETQYF
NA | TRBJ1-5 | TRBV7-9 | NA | CASSAGDLNQPQHF
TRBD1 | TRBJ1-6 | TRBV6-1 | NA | CASRNDRARRSPLHF
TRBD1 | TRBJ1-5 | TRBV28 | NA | CASSFSGQSSNQPQHF
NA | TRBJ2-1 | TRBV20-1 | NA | CSARPPGVLGEQFF
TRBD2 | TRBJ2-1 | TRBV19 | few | CASSHPAGGTNEQFF
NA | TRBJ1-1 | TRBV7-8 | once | CASSHGFAWETEAFF
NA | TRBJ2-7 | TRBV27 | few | CASSLSMSNPSYEQYF
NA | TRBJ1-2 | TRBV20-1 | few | CSADRINYGYTF
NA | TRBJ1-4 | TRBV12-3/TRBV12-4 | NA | CASSPTSANEKLFF
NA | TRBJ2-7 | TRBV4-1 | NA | CASSPIGGYEQYF
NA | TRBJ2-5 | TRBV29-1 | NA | CSVGGGRANYIETQYF
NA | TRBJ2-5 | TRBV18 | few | CASSPTEETQYF
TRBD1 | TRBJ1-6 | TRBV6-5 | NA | CASSRLTGQAVSPLHF
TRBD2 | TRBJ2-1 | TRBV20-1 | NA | CSARKTGTSVRNEQFF